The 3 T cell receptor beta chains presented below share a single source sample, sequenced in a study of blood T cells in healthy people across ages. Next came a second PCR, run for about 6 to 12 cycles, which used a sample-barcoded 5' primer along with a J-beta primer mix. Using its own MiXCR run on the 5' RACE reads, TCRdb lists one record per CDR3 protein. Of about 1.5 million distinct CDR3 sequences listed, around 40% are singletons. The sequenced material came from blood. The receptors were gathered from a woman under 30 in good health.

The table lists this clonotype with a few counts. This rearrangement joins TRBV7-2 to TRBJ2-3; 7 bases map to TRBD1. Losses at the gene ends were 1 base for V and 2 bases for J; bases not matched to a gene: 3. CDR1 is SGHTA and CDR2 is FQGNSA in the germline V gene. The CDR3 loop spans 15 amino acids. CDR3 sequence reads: CASSLGGQVTDTQYF. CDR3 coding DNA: TGTGCCAGCAGCTTAGGAGGACAGGTCACAGATACGCAGTATTTT.

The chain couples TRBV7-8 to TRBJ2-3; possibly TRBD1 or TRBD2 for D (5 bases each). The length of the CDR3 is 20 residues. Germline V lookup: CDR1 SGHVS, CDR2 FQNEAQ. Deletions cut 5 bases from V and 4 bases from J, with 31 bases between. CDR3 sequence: CASSILAWGYSSRGSDTQYF. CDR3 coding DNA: TGTGCCAGCAGCATACTCGCCTGGGGGTATTCAAGTCGGGGCTCAGATACGCAGTATTTT.

The DNA for the CDR3 is TGTGCCATCAGTGCGGGGATCGACACTGAAGCTTTCTTT. Protein: CAISAGIDTEAFF. The chain carries TRBV10-3 and TRBJ1-1; no definite D call. The CDR3 totals 13 residues. CDR1 ENHRY and CDR2 SYGVKD come from the germline V gene. Trimming cost V 4 bases and J 3 bases, with 9 bases left between them.